A selection of T cell receptor delta chains follows, all from one sample in a study of gamma-delta chains in newborns, infants, children. TCRdb ran CATT on the reads. This repertoire shows approximately 11,000 delta-chain clones, about 10% found once; its top ten account for approximately 3.4%. The material sequenced was blood. All receptors derive from a child who was a newborn, infant or young child, either healthy, febrile or measles-vaccinated (not recorded which). CDR3s include the opening cysteine and the closing phenylalanine or tryptophan. A D gene is named only where the DNA matches it firmly. Some rows mark clone size as missing; the rest say once, few, many or name a class of expanded clone.

v_call: TRDV2
j_call: TRDJ3
d_call: TRDD3
clone_size: few
cdr3_aa: CACDLTGGSSSWDTRQMFF
cdr3_nt: TGTGCCTGTGACCTTACTGGGGGCTCCAGCTCCTGGGACACCCGACAGATGTTTTTC

v_call: TRDV2
j_call: TRDJ2
d_call: TRDD3
clone_size: few
cdr3_aa: CACDSVLGDTTLTAQLFF
cdr3_nt: TGTGCCTGTGACTCTGTACTGGGGGATACAACTTTGACAGCACAACTCTTCTTT

v_call: TRDV2
j_call: TRDJ1
d_call: TRDD3
clone_size: few
cdr3_aa: CACDTVLGGYLSYTDKLIF
cdr3_nt: TGTGCCTGTGACACCGTCCTTGGGGGATACCTTTCGTACACCGATAAACTCATCTTT

v_call: TRDV2
j_call: TRDJ1
d_call: TRDD3
clone_size: few
cdr3_aa: CACDTVPGGHPYTDKLIF
cdr3_nt: TGTGCCTGTGACACGGTACCTGGGGGACACCCGTACACCGATAAACTCATCTTT

v_call: TRDV3
j_call: TRDJ1
d_call: TRDD3
clone_size: -
cdr3_aa: CAIKVGRFPLGDTDKLIF
cdr3_nt: TGTGCCATAAAGGTCGGTCGCTTCCCACTGGGGGACACCGATAAACTCATCTTT

v_call: TRDV2
j_call: TRDJ1
d_call: TRDD3
clone_size: few
cdr3_aa: CACDTGGLSGGSKYTDKLIF
cdr3_nt: TGTGCCTGTGACACCGGGGGACTCTCTGGGGGTTCTAAGTACACCGATAAACTCATCTTT

v_call: TRDV2
j_call: TRDJ1
d_call: -
clone_size: few
cdr3_aa: CACDTVAVNGRNLPRGGTDKLIF
cdr3_nt: TGTGCCTGTGACACGGTAGCGGTAAACGGCCGAAATCTGCCTCGCGGGGGCACCGATAAACTCATCTTT

v_call: TRDV2
j_call: TRDJ1
d_call: -
clone_size: few
cdr3_aa: CACDTVGGVYTDKLIF
cdr3_nt: TGTGCCTGTGACACGGTAGGGGGAGTGTACACCGATAAACTCATCTTT

v_call: TRDV1
j_call: TRDJ1
d_call: TRDD3
clone_size: few
cdr3_aa: CALGDSAPYWGTPLSDKLIF
cdr3_nt: TGTGCTCTTGGGGACTCCGCCCCTTACTGGGGGACACCTCTTAGTGATAAACTCATCTTT

v_call: TRDV2
j_call: TRDJ3
d_call: -
clone_size: -
cdr3_aa: CACDTVLASSWDTRQMFF
cdr3_nt: TGTGCCTGTGACACCGTACTGGCAAGCTCCTGGGACACCCGACAGATGTTTTTC

v_call: TRDV2
j_call: TRDJ3
d_call: TRDD3
clone_size: -
cdr3_aa: CACDTGGYASWDTRQMFF
cdr3_nt: TGTGCCTGTGATACTGGGGGATACGCTTCCTGGGACACCCGACAGATGTTTTTC

v_call: TRDV2
j_call: TRDJ3
d_call: -
clone_size: few
cdr3_aa: CACDTAGPSSWDTRQMFF
cdr3_nt: TGTGCCTGTGACACCGCGGGCCCGAGCTCCTGGGACACCCGACAGATGTTTTTC

v_call: TRDV2
j_call: TRDJ1
d_call: TRDD3
clone_size: -
cdr3_aa: CACDTLGLLGDTFDKLIF
cdr3_nt: TGTGCCTGTGACACCCTTGGACTACTGGGGGATACGTTCGATAAACTCATCTTT

v_call: TRDV2
j_call: TRDJ3
d_call: TRDD3
clone_size: -
cdr3_aa: CACDTASGGRSSWDTRQMFF
cdr3_nt: TGTGCCTGTGACACCGCGTCTGGGGGCCGGAGCTCCTGGGACACCCGACAGATGTTTTTC

v_call: TRDV2
j_call: TRDJ1
d_call: TRDD3
clone_size: -
cdr3_aa: CACDTVSLGDTMGQYTDKLIF
cdr3_nt: TGTGCCTGTGACACCGTTTCGCTGGGGGATACTATGGGCCAGTACACCGATAAACTCATCTTT

v_call: TRDV2
j_call: TRDJ1
d_call: TRDD3
clone_size: few
cdr3_aa: CACDTLLGDPPNKLIF
cdr3_nt: TGTGCCTGTGACACCCTCTTGGGGGATCCCCCCAATAAACTCATCTTT

v_call: TRDV2
j_call: TRDJ1
d_call: TRDD3
clone_size: few
cdr3_aa: CACKSLLGDTTYTDKLIF
cdr3_nt: TGTGCCTGTAAGTCCTTACTGGGGGATACTACGTACACCGATAAACTCATCTTT

v_call: TRDV2
j_call: TRDJ1
d_call: -
clone_size: -
cdr3_aa: CACDPIQRYTDKLIF
cdr3_nt: TGTGCCTGTGACCCTATACAGAGGTACACCGACAAACTCATCTTT

v_call: TRDV2
j_call: TRDJ3
d_call: TRDD3
clone_size: few
cdr3_aa: CACDTLGDTSNWDTRQMFF
cdr3_nt: TGTGCCTGTGACACCCTGGGGGATACATCGAACTGGGACACCCGACAGATGTTTTTC

v_call: TRDV2
j_call: TRDJ1
d_call: TRDD3
clone_size: few
cdr3_aa: CACDTVSSDFLSLGEPTDKLIF
cdr3_nt: TGTGCCTGTGACACCGTTTCTTCTGACTTTCTTTCACTGGGGGAACCAACCGATAAACTCATCTTT